A selection of T cell receptor beta chains follows, all from one sample in a study of blood T cell repertoires in COVID-19. TCRdb keeps only in-frame clones here, not all; method: immunoSEQ multiplex PCR. The sample carries about 330,000 clones, about 88% recorded once. Source material: PBMCs or T cells enriched from blood (not recorded which). The receptors were gathered from a young woman who had recovered from COVID-19. Both conserved end residues are part of each CDR3. The D gene is left open where the match is weak. Rows may omit the clone size; those that give it use once, few, many or a size class.

size: -
J: TRBJ2-1
D: -
V: TRBV28
DNA: TGTGCCAGCAGTTTGCACAGGGACTACAATGAGCAGTTCTTC
CDR3: CASSLHRDYNEQFF

size: -
J: TRBJ2-3
D: TRBD1
V: TRBV6-5
DNA: TGTGCCAGCAGACCAAACAGGGGGCGCACAGATACGCAGTATTTT
CDR3: CASRPNRGRTDTQYF

size: few
J: TRBJ2-6
D: -
V: TRBV7-8
DNA: TGTGCCAGCAGCTTAGCCGGCTCTGGGGCCAACGTCCTGACTTTC
CDR3: CASSLAGSGANVLTF

size: -
J: TRBJ2-5
D: TRBD2
V: TRBV4-1
DNA: TGCGCCAGCAGCCAGAGAAGAACTAGCGGGGGGGAAGAGACCCAGTACTTC
CDR3: CASSQRRTSGGEETQYF

size: -
J: TRBJ2-2
D: -
V: TRBV5-1
DNA: TGCGCCAGCAGTTCCACCGGCGGATCAACCGGGGAGCTGTTTTTT
CDR3: CASSSTGGSTGELFF

size: -
J: TRBJ1-3
D: -
V: TRBV15
DNA: TGTGCCACCAGCAGATCCCCGGGAAACACCATATATTTT
CDR3: CATSRSPGNTIYF

size: -
J: TRBJ2-5
D: TRBD2
V: TRBV20-1
DNA: TGCAGTGCTAGTCTAATCGGGACCCGGGGGGGGACCCAGTACTTC
CDR3: CSASLIGTRGGTQYF

size: -
J: TRBJ1-2
D: TRBD1
V: TRBV24-1
DNA: TGTGCCACCAGTGATTCAGGACAGGGTGGCTATGGCTACACCTTC
CDR3: CATSDSGQGGYGYTF

size: -
J: TRBJ1-2
D: -
V: TRBV5-6
DNA: TGTGCCAGCAGGTCCGACCCGCGGGGCCTGAACTATGGCTACACCTTC
CDR3: CASRSDPRGLNYGYTF

size: -
J: TRBJ1-5
D: TRBD1
V: TRBV7-2
DNA: TGTGCCAGCAGCTTAGCCGGACAGGGTCATCAGCCCCAGCATTTT
CDR3: CASSLAGQGHQPQHF

size: -
J: TRBJ2-5
D: -
V: TRBV7-9
DNA: TGTGCCAGCAGCTTAAAGGGGCAAGAGACCCAGTACTTC
CDR3: CASSLKGQETQYF

size: once
J: TRBJ1-2
D: -
V: TRBV19
DNA: TGTGCCAGTAGTTTGATTCGGGTGGCGATTTATGGCTACACCTTC
CDR3: CASSLIRVAIYGYTF

size: -
J: TRBJ1-2
D: TRBD1
V: TRBV30
DNA: TGTGCCTGGAGCCCACGTCAGGGGGCAATTTATGGCTACACCTTC
CDR3: CAWSPRQGAIYGYTF

size: -
J: TRBJ1-5
D: -
V: TRBV20-1
DNA: TGCAGTGCTAGTATCGGGGGACGACAGCCCCAGCATTTT
CDR3: CSASIGGRQPQHF

size: -
J: TRBJ2-5
D: TRBD2
V: TRBV15
DNA: TGTGCCACCAGCAGTGGGGGGGGGATGGGAGAGACCCAGTACTTC
CDR3: CATSSGGGMGETQYF

size: -
J: TRBJ1-1
D: TRBD1
V: TRBV30
DNA: TGTGCCTGGAGGTCGGACAGGGAGGCTTTCTTT
CDR3: CAWRSDREAFF

size: few
J: TRBJ2-2
D: -
V: TRBV29-1
DNA: TGCAGCGTTTCAGGGGACACGGACACCGGGGAGCTGTTTTTT
CDR3: CSVSGDTDTGELFF

size: once
J: TRBJ1-6
D: TRBD1
V: TRBV7-9
DNA: TGTGCCAGCAGCTTGGGACAGAGAGAGTCACCCCTCCACTTT
CDR3: CASSLGQRESPLHF

size: -
J: TRBJ2-2
D: TRBD1
V: TRBV25-1
DNA: TGTGCCAGCACCCGACCGGGACAGGGGTTATCCACCGGGGAGCTGTTTTTT
CDR3: CASTRPGQGLSTGELFF

size: -
J: TRBJ2-5
D: TRBD2
V: TRBV5-8
DNA: TGTGCCAGCAGCTCCCCAGCGGGGAAGTGGGAGACCCAGTACTTC
CDR3: CASSSPAGKWETQYF

size: -
J: TRBJ2-2
D: -
V: TRBV27
DNA: TGTGCCAGCAGTTTAACCTCAGCGAACACCGGGGAGCTGTTTTTT
CDR3: CASSLTSANTGELFF

size: -
J: TRBJ2-2
D: TRBD1
V: TRBV6-1
DNA: TGTGCCAGCAGTGCAGGACAGGGGATAGACACCGGGGAGCTGTTTTTT
CDR3: CASSAGQGIDTGELFF

size: -
J: TRBJ1-5
D: -
V: TRBV4-3
DNA: TGCGCCAGCAGCCAAGATGGGGGGGGCGGGCAGCCCCAGCATTTT
CDR3: CASSQDGGGGQPQHF

size: -
J: TRBJ2-2
D: -
V: TRBV14
DNA: TGTGCCAGCAGCCAAGTCCCCAGGGCCTACACCGGGGAGCTGTTTTTT
CDR3: CASSQVPRAYTGELFF

size: -
J: TRBJ1-4
D: -
V: TRBV5-6
DNA: TGTGCCAGCAGCTTGAGGGAGGGGACACTTAATGAAAAACTGTTTTTT
CDR3: CASSLREGTLNEKLFF

size: -
J: TRBJ2-2
D: -
V: TRBV5-1
DNA: TGCGCCAGCAGCTACAAACAGGGTACCGGGGAGCTGTTTTTT
CDR3: CASSYKQGTGELFF

size: once
J: TRBJ2-2
D: TRBD2
V: TRBV5-1
DNA: TGCGCCAGCAGCTCCCTAGATCTCCGGGGGGCCGGGGAGCTGTTTTTT
CDR3: CASSSLDLRGAGELFF

size: -
J: TRBJ1-5
D: TRBD1
V: TRBV6-5
DNA: TGTGCCAGCAGTTACTCCAGGGGGCATCAGCCCCAGCATTTT
CDR3: CASSYSRGHQPQHF

size: -
J: TRBJ1-1
D: -
V: TRBV11-2
DNA: TGTGCCAGCAGCTTAGTACGGTATATGAACACTGAAGCTTTCTTT
CDR3: CASSLVRYMNTEAFF

size: -
J: TRBJ2-2
D: -
V: TRBV27
DNA: TGTGCCAGCAGTTTATCCTCTGGACTGAACACCGGGGAGCTGTTTTTT
CDR3: CASSLSSGLNTGELFF

size: -
J: TRBJ2-1
D: TRBD1
V: TRBV12-5
DNA: TGTGCTAGTGGTACAGGGGGTAATGAGCAGTTCTTC
CDR3: CASGTGGNEQFF

size: -
J: TRBJ2-5
D: TRBD2
V: TRBV6-2/TRBV6-3
DNA: TGTGCCAGCAGTGGTTCGGGGGGGCCTCAAGAGACCCAGTACTTC
CDR3: CASSGSGGPQETQYF

size: -
J: TRBJ2-7
D: TRBD2
V: TRBV24-1
DNA: TGTGCCACCAGTGATGGAGGAGCGGGGGTGACCTACGAGCAGTACTTC
CDR3: CATSDGGAGVTYEQYF

size: once
J: TRBJ2-1
D: TRBD2
V: TRBV5-1
DNA: TGCGCCAGCAGCAATGAACTCCTAGCGGGGGGGAGCAATGAGCAGTTCTTC
CDR3: CASSNELLAGGSNEQFF

size: few
J: TRBJ1-1
D: -
V: TRBV15
DNA: TGTGCCACCAGCGGATACAGGGTGCACACTGAAGCTTTCTTT
CDR3: CATSGYRVHTEAFF

size: -
J: TRBJ2-1
D: TRBD2
V: TRBV13
DNA: TGTGCCAGCAGCTTAGATAGCGGGGGGGCTTACGAGCAGTTCTTC
CDR3: CASSLDSGGAYEQFF

size: -
J: TRBJ2-3
D: -
V: TRBV7-9
DNA: TGTGCCAGCAGCTTAGGCGCAGATACGCAGTATTTT
CDR3: CASSLGADTQYF

size: -
J: TRBJ1-2
D: TRBD1
V: TRBV5-4
DNA: TGTGCCAGCAGCTTGGTGGACAGGGGGTATGGCTACACCTTC
CDR3: CASSLVDRGYGYTF

size: few
J: TRBJ1-2
D: TRBD1
V: TRBV19
DNA: TGTGCCAGTAGTATAGGTCCGACGGACAGGGACTATGGCTACACCTTC
CDR3: CASSIGPTDRDYGYTF

size: -
J: TRBJ2-3
D: TRBD2
V: TRBV19
DNA: TGTGCCAGTAGTAGGGAGGGTAGCACAGATACGCAGTATTTT
CDR3: CASSREGSTDTQYF

size: -
J: TRBJ2-3
D: -
V: TRBV19
DNA: TGTGCCAGTAGTATAGGCCAGGGATCCACAGATACGCAGTATTTT
CDR3: CASSIGQGSTDTQYF

size: once
J: TRBJ2-4
D: -
V: TRBV11-3
DNA: TGTGCCAGCAGCTCCCGAGACAGCAGCAACATTCAGTACTTC
CDR3: CASSSRDSSNIQYF